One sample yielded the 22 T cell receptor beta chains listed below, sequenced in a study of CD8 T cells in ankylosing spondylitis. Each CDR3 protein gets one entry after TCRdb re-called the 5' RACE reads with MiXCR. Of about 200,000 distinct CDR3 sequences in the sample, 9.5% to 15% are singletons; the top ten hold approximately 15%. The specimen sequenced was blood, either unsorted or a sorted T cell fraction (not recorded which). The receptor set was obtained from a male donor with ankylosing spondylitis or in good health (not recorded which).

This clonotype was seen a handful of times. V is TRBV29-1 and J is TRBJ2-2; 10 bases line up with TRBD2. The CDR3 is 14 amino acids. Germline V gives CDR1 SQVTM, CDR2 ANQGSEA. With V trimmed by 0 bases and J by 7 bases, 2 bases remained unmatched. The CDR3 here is CSVEEQRGGGELFF. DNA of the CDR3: TGCAGCGTTGAAGAACAGCGGGGGGGCGGGGAGCTGTTTTTT.

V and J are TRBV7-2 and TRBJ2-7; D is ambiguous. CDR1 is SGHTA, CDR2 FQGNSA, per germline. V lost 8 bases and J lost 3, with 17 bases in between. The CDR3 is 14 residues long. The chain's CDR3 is CASADSLSLYEQYF. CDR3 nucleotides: TGTGCCAGCGCCGACTCCCTAAGCCTCTACGAGCAGTACTTC.

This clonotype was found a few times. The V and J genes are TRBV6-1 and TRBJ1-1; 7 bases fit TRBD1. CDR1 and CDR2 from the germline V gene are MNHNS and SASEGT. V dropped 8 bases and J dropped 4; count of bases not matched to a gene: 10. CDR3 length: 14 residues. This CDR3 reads CASFLLPGGTEAFF. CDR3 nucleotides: TGTGCCAGCTTCCTACTCCCAGGGGGCACTGAAGCTTTCTTT.

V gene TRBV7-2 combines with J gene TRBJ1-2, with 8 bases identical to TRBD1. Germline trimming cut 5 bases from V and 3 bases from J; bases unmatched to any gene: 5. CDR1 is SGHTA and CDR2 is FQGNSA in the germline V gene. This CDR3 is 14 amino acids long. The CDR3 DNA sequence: TGTGCCAGCAGCACCTGGACAGGGCACTATGGCTACACCTTC. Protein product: CASSTWTGHYGYTF.

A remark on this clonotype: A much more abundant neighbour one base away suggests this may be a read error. The CDR3 here is CASSVGFLALGSYNEQFF. The CDR3 bases are TGTGCCAGCAGCGTCGGGTTTCTGGCCTTGGGCTCCTACAATGAGCAGTTCTTC. J is TRBJ2-1 and V is TRBV9; D not certain. The V gene's germline CDR1 is SGDLS and CDR2 YYNGEE. Trimming removed 2 bases from V and 0 bases from J, with 18 bases in between. CDR3 length: 18 amino acids.

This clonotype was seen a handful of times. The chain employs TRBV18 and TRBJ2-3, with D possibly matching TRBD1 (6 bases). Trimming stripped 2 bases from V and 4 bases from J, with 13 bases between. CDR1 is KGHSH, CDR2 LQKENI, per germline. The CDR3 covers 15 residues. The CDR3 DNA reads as TGTGCCAGCTCACCATCAGCAGGACAGTCAGATACGCAGTATTTT. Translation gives CASSPSAGQSDTQYF.

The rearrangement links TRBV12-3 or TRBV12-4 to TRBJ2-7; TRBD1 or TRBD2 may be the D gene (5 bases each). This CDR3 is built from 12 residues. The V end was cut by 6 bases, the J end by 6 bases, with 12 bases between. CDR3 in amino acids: CASSPWDGEQYF. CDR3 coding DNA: TGTGCCAGCAGCCCTTGGGACGGCGAGCAGTACTTC.

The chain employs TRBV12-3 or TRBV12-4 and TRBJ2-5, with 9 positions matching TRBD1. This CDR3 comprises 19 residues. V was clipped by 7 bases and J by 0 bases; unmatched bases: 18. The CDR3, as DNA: TGTGCCAGCAAAACCTCCGAGAGGGAACAGGGGGCGAACCAAGAGACCCAGTACTTC. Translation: CASKTSEREQGANQETQYF.

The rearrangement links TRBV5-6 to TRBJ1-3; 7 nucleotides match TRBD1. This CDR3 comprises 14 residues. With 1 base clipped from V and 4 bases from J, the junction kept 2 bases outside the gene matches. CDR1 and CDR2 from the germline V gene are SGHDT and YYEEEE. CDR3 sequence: CASSLTGQGNTIYF. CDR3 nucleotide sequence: TGTGCCAGCAGCTTGACGGGACAGGGAAACACCATATATTTT. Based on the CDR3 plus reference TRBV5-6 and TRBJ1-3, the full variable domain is DAGVTQSPTHLIKTRGQQVTLRCSPKSGHDTVSWYQQALGQGPQFIFQYYEEEERQRGNFPDRFSGHQFPNYSSELNVNALLLGDSALYLCASSLTGQGNTIYFGEGSWLTVV.

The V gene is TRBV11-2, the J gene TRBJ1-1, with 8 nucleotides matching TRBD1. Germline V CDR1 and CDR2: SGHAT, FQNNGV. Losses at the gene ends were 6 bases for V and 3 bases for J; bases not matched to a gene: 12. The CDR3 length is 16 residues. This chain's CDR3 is CASSSGQGRWDTEAFF. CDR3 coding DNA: TGTGCCAGCAGTTCTGGACAGGGCCGATGGGACACTGAAGCTTTCTTT.

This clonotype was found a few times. The CDR3 region has the DNA TGTGCCAGCACCCCCCTGAGCTCCTACGAGCAGTACTTC. It encodes CASTPLSSYEQYF. The chain carries TRBV6-1 and TRBJ2-7, with D unresolved. Per the germline V gene, CDR1 is MNHNS and CDR2 is SASEGT. Trimming stripped 7 bases from V and 0 bases from J, with 10 bases between. CDR3 length equals 13 residues.

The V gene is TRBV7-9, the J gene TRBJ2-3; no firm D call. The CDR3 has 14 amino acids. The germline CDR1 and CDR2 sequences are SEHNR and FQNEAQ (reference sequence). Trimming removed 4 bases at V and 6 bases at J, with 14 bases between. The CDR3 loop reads CASSSTDLSDTQYF. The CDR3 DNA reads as TGTGCCAGCAGCTCCACCGACTTAAGCGATACGCAGTATTTT.

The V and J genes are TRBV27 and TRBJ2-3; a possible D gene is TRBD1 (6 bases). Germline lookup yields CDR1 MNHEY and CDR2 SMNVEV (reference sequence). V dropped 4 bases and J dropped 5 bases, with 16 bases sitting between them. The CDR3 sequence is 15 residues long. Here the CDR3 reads CASSSNRELGDTQYF. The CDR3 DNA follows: TGTGCCAGCAGTTCCAACAGGGAATTGGGAGATACGCAGTATTTT.

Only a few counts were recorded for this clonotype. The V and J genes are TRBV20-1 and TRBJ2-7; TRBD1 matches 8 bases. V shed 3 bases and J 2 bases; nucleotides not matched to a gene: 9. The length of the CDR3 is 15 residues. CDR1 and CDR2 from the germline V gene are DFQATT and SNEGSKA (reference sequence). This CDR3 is CSASPYGTGPYEQYF. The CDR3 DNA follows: TGCAGTGCTAGCCCCTACGGGACAGGTCCCTACGAGCAGTACTTC.

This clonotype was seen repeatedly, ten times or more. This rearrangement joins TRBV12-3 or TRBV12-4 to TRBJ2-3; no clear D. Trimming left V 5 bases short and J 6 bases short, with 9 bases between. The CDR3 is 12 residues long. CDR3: CASSHLVDTQYF. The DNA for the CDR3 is TGTGCCAGCAGTCACCTAGTGGATACGCAGTATTTT.

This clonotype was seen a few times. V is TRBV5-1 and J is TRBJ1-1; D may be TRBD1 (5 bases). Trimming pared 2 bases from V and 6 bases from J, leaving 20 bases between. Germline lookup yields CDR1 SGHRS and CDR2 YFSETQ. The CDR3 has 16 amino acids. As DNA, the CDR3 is TGCGCCAGCAGCTTTCCCCCCCAGACAGAACACTCTGAAGCTTTCTTT. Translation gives CASSFPPQTEHSEAFF.

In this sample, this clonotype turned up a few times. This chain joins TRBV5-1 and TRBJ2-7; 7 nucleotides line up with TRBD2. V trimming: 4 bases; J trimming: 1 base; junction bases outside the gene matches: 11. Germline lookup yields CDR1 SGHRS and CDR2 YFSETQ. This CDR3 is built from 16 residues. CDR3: CASSPESAGLSYEQYF. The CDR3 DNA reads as TGCGCCAGCAGCCCCGAGTCAGCGGGGCTATCCTACGAGCAGTACTTC.

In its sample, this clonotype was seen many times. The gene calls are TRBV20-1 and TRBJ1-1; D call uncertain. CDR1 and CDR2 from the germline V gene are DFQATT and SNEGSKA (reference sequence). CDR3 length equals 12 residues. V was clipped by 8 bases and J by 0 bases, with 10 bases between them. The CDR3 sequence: CSSGRLNTEAFF. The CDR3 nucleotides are TGCAGTTCCGGACGGTTGAACACTGAAGCTTTCTTT.

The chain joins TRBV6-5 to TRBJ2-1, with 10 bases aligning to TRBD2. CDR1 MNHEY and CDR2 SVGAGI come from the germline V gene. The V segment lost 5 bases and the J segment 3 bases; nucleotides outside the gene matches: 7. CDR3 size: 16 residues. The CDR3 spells CASSNLAGAYYNEQFF. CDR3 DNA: TGTGCCAGCAGTAACCTAGCGGGAGCCTACTACAATGAGCAGTTCTTC.

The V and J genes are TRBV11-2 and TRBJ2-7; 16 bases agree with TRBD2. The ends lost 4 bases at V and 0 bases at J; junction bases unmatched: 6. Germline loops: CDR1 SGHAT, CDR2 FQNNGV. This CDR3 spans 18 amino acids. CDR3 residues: CASSSPGLAGGPSYEQYF. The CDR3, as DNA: TGTGCCAGCAGCTCACCGGGACTAGCGGGAGGGCCCTCCTACGAGCAGTACTTC.

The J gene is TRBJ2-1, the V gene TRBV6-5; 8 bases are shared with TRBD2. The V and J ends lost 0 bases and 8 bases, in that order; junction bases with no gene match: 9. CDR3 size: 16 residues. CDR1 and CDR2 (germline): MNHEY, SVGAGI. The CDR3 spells CASSYSLEAGEDEQFF. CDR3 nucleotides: TGTGCCAGCAGTTACTCACTAGAAGCGGGAGAAGATGAGCAGTTCTTC.

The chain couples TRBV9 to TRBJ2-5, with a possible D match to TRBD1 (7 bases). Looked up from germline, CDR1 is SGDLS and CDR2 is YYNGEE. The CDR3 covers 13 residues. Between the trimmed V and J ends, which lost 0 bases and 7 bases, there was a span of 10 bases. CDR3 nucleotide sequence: TGTGCCAGCAGCGTAGTTCAGGGGGGGACCCAGTACTTC. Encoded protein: CASSVVQGGTQYF.